The clone carrying this T cell receptor beta chain was counted ten times or more. These data are taken from a study of neurological immune-mediated disorders. TCRdb used MiXCR to reprocess the 5' RACE reads, holding one entry per CDR3 protein. Among about 52,000 distinct CDR3 sequences listed, roughly 3.8% were seen once. Trimming removed 2 bases at V and 5 bases at J, with 13 bases between. This CDR3 has 14 residues. Germline-derived CDR1 and CDR2 are SGHRS and YFSETQ. J is TRBJ2-5 and V is TRBV5-1; no definite D call. Sequencing was carried out using PBMCs. The receptor's source is a man in his 60s with multiple sclerosis. The CDR3 protein is CASSFGQERETQYF. DNA for the CDR3: TGCGCCAGCAGCTTTGGGCAGGAAAGGGAGACCCAGTACTTC.